The rows below give T cell receptor beta chains drawn from one sample of a study of beta chain features in type 1 diabetes. Profiled with immunoSEQ multiplex PCR; TCRdb holds only in-frame clones, not every one. This table holds over 40,000 clones, roughly 49% found once. Specimen: Tregs from blood. The receptors were sampled from a woman between 18 and 29 years old in good health. Both conserved end residues are part of each CDR3. Clone sizes are given selectively: once, few, many, or a class where the clone is expanded.

CDR3 length: 15
clone size: NA
V gene: TRBV18
CDR3 protein: CASSPAQGMNTEAFF

CDR3 length: 12
clone size: NA
V gene: TRBV6-5
CDR3 protein: CASSRGNYGYTF

CDR3 length: 15
clone size: NA
V gene: TRBV6-1
CDR3 protein: CATSRTSGSGGELFF

CDR3 length: 14
clone size: NA
V gene: TRBV30
CDR3 protein: CAWKTLSSYNEQFF

CDR3 length: 16
clone size: NA
V gene: TRBV10-3
CDR3 protein: CAISESKNGVNSPLHF

CDR3 length: 15
clone size: NA
V gene: TRBV6-5
CDR3 protein: CASRAGGPGTGELFF

CDR3 length: 12
clone size: few
V gene: TRBV6-1
CDR3 protein: CASAGLGETQYF

CDR3 length: 13
clone size: NA
V gene: TRBV6-1
CDR3 protein: CASSDPNRDTQYF

CDR3 length: 15
clone size: NA
V gene: TRBV7-6
CDR3 protein: CASSLDRSGAAEQFF

CDR3 length: 16
clone size: NA
V gene: TRBV28
CDR3 protein: CASTTGGHRGNREQYF

CDR3 length: 11
clone size: few
V gene: TRBV7-3
CDR3 protein: CASGGYYGYTF

CDR3 length: 14
clone size: NA
V gene: TRBV2
CDR3 protein: CASPGLRGRYGYTF

CDR3 length: 15
clone size: NA
V gene: TRBV5-1
CDR3 protein: CASSFTSGGADTQYF

CDR3 length: 15
clone size: NA
V gene: TRBV28
CDR3 protein: CASSKSGQGVDEQFF

CDR3 length: 12
clone size: few
V gene: TRBV29-1
CDR3 protein: CSEQDGRAEAFF

CDR3 length: 19
clone size: medium-sized
V gene: TRBV4-1
CDR3 protein: CASSQGGGLAGSRQETQYF

CDR3 length: 14
clone size: NA
V gene: TRBV5-6
CDR3 protein: CASSQTGATYGYTF

CDR3 length: 14
clone size: NA
V gene: TRBV29-1
CDR3 protein: CSVPDHRGGTEAFF

CDR3 length: 13
clone size: NA
V gene: TRBV6-5
CDR3 protein: CASRTGSSYEQYF

CDR3 length: 12
clone size: once
V gene: TRBV7-2
CDR3 protein: CASSSGSHEQYF

CDR3 length: 14
clone size: NA
V gene: TRBV28
CDR3 protein: CASSYPDRPDTQYF

CDR3 length: 14
clone size: NA
V gene: TRBV10-1
CDR3 protein: CASSARDRAREQFF

CDR3 length: 13
clone size: NA
V gene: TRBV9
CDR3 protein: CASSGDRGYEQYF

CDR3 length: 12
clone size: NA
V gene: TRBV29-1
CDR3 protein: CSGRDRVGGYTF

CDR3 length: 15
clone size: NA
V gene: TRBV27
CDR3 protein: CASSPFRSGANVLTF

CDR3 length: 14
clone size: NA
V gene: TRBV2
CDR3 protein: CASSDGDINYGYTF

CDR3 length: 16
clone size: NA
V gene: TRBV29-1
CDR3 protein: CSVLTSGSKRTGELFF

CDR3 length: 17
clone size: NA
V gene: TRBV7-2
CDR3 protein: CASSLGPGQGGNQPQHF

CDR3 length: 14
clone size: few
V gene: TRBV11-2
CDR3 protein: CASSLFTDRVEQYF

CDR3 length: 13
clone size: NA
V gene: TRBV30
CDR3 protein: CAWRLVNYYEQYF

CDR3 length: 14
clone size: NA
V gene: TRBV7-3
CDR3 protein: CASSPRTSSYGYTF

CDR3 length: 14
clone size: once
V gene: TRBV7-2
CDR3 protein: CASSEFSRSYEQYF

CDR3 length: 15
clone size: few
V gene: TRBV6-6
CDR3 protein: CASSPLDRGTREQFF

CDR3 length: 18
clone size: once
V gene: TRBV27
CDR3 protein: CASSLLGLAGGKADTQYF

CDR3 length: 14
clone size: NA
V gene: TRBV28
CDR3 protein: CASNLPGGNTEAFF

CDR3 length: 14
clone size: few
V gene: TRBV30
CDR3 protein: CAWSVGTGSQPQHF

CDR3 length: 16
clone size: NA
V gene: TRBV6-4
CDR3 protein: CASSDSNLGPRGGYTF

CDR3 length: 15
clone size: few
V gene: TRBV9
CDR3 protein: CASSVSLAGVNEQFF

CDR3 length: 14
clone size: NA
V gene: TRBV28
CDR3 protein: CASRRGPVIWPQHF

CDR3 length: 14
clone size: few
V gene: TRBV2
CDR3 protein: CASSEAYRGETQYF

CDR3 length: 13
clone size: NA
V gene: TRBV10-3
CDR3 protein: CAIRQGADQPQHF

CDR3 length: 17
clone size: NA
V gene: TRBV18
CDR3 protein: CASSPITSGNSGNEQFF

CDR3 length: 14
clone size: NA
V gene: TRBV29-1
CDR3 protein: CSVSRTGRSAEQYF

CDR3 length: 13
clone size: NA
V gene: TRBV5-1
CDR3 protein: CASSPGSNQPQHF

CDR3 length: 17
clone size: NA
V gene: TRBV7-2
CDR3 protein: CASSERFDDSGANVLTF

CDR3 length: 20
clone size: few
V gene: TRBV28
CDR3 protein: CASSLRDRGYTTWADTEAFF

CDR3 length: 14
clone size: few
V gene: TRBV28
CDR3 protein: CASMRYRDGQPQHF

CDR3 length: 14
clone size: NA
V gene: TRBV6-1
CDR3 protein: CASTTPGGTDTQYF

CDR3 length: 15
clone size: NA
V gene: TRBV19
CDR3 protein: CASSSRASSYNEQFF

CDR3 length: 16
clone size: NA
V gene: TRBV10-2
CDR3 protein: CARGGTSGRNPYEQYF

CDR3 length: 15
clone size: NA
V gene: TRBV18
CDR3 protein: CASSTGQRSTDTQYF

CDR3 length: 16
clone size: few
V gene: TRBV21-1
CDR3 protein: CASSNWAGANTGELFF

CDR3 length: 16
clone size: NA
V gene: TRBV4-1
CDR3 protein: CASSLSGRAPTDTQYF

CDR3 length: 15
clone size: few
V gene: TRBV7-9
CDR3 protein: CASSPRQGANYGYTF